The rows below give T cell receptor beta chains drawn from one sample of a study of T cell responses to AZD1222 COVID-19 vaccine. The assay was immunoSEQ multiplex PCR, and TCRdb's table has in-frame clones only and misses some. The sample yields over 150,000 clones, around 88% seen once. The sequenced sample was peripheral blood, obtained on day 0 of AZD1222 vaccination. These receptors were obtained from an adult in good health. Each CDR3 is given with its conserved first and last residue. The D gene is left open where the match is weak. A clone size is listed for some rows: how often the clone was seen (once, few, many), or a class if it is expanded.

V: TRBV18
length: 13
J: TRBJ2-7
size: few
D: NA
CDR3: CASSPNSQNEQYF
DNA: TGTGCCAGCTCACCCAACTCGCAGAACGAGCAGTACTTC

V: TRBV7-9
length: 17
J: TRBJ2-5
size: NA
D: TRBD2
CDR3: CASSSGTSGGTQETQYF
DNA: TGTGCCAGCAGCTCAGGGACTAGCGGGGGGACTCAAGAGACCCAGTACTTC

V: TRBV11-3
length: 14
J: TRBJ1-1
size: NA
D: NA
CDR3: CASSLESRSTEAFF
DNA: TGTGCCAGCAGCTTAGAATCGAGGAGCACTGAAGCTTTCTTT

V: TRBV7-3
length: 15
J: TRBJ2-7
size: NA
D: NA
CDR3: CASSLTARDGYEQYF
DNA: TGTGCCAGCAGCTTAACAGCCCGGGACGGCTACGAGCAGTACTTC

V: TRBV28
length: 15
J: TRBJ1-5
size: NA
D: NA
CDR3: CASSLRGLGNQPQHF
DNA: TGTGCCAGCAGTTTACGAGGATTGGGCAATCAGCCCCAGCATTTT

V: TRBV6-5
length: 12
J: TRBJ2-7
size: NA
D: NA
CDR3: CASSYSGSEQYF
DNA: TGTGCCAGCAGTTACTCGGGATCCGAGCAGTACTTC

V: TRBV7-6
length: 11
J: TRBJ2-5
size: NA
D: NA
CDR3: CASSVQKTQYF
DNA: TGTGCCAGCAGCGTCCAGAAGACCCAGTACTTC

V: TRBV6-1
length: 13
J: TRBJ1-1
size: NA
D: NA
CDR3: CASSEEGRTEAFF
DNA: TGTGCCAGCAGTGAAGAGGGTCGGACTGAAGCTTTCTTT

V: TRBV7-3
length: 13
J: TRBJ2-7
size: NA
D: NA
CDR3: CASSSNRDGEQYF
DNA: TGTGCCAGCAGCTCCAACAGGGATGGCGAGCAGTACTTC

V: TRBV30
length: 15
J: TRBJ2-5
size: NA
D: NA
CDR3: CAWRRTSWPQETQYF
DNA: TGTGCCTGGAGACGCACAAGCTGGCCCCAAGAGACCCAGTACTTC

V: TRBV11-1
length: 12
J: TRBJ1-4
size: NA
D: NA
CDR3: CASSAGDEKLFF
DNA: TGTGCCAGCAGCGCAGGGGATGAAAAACTGTTTTTT

V: TRBV24-1
length: 17
J: TRBJ1-5
size: NA
D: TRBD1
CDR3: CATSDPTPGQGEPPQHF
DNA: TGTGCCACCAGTGACCCCACTCCGGGACAGGGAGAACCGCCCCAGCATTTT

V: TRBV11-3
length: 15
J: TRBJ2-1
size: NA
D: TRBD2
CDR3: CASSPSSGVYNEQFF
DNA: TGTGCCAGCAGCCCCTCTAGCGGGGTCTACAATGAGCAGTTCTTC

V: TRBV5-1
length: 15
J: TRBJ2-2
size: NA
D: TRBD1
CDR3: CASSGDRANTGELFF
DNA: TGCGCCAGCAGCGGGGACAGGGCAAACACCGGGGAGCTGTTTTTT

V: TRBV11-3
length: 15
J: TRBJ2-7
size: NA
D: NA
CDR3: CASSPQMGPLAERYF
DNA: TGTGCCAGCAGCCCCCAGATGGGCCCTTTAGCCGAGCGGTACTTC

V: TRBV11-2
length: 15
J: TRBJ2-5
size: NA
D: TRBD2
CDR3: CASRSLGGSGETQYF
DNA: TGTGCCAGCAGATCCCTAGGCGGGAGTGGAGAGACCCAGTACTTC

V: TRBV5-4
length: 16
J: TRBJ1-6
size: NA
D: TRBD1
CDR3: CASSPGTGEGNSPLHF
DNA: TGTGCCAGCAGCCCCGGGACAGGGGAGGGGAATTCACCCCTCCACTTT

V: TRBV27
length: 13
J: TRBJ2-7
size: NA
D: NA
CDR3: CASSFSAGYEQYF
DNA: TGTGCCAGCAGTTTTTCAGCCGGCTACGAGCAGTACTTC

V: TRBV6-6
length: 15
J: TRBJ1-5
size: NA
D: TRBD1
CDR3: CASNAGTGGVMDQHF
DNA: TGTGCCAGCAACGCCGGGACAGGGGGCGTCATGGACCAGCATTTT

V: TRBV4-2
length: 13
J: TRBJ1-2
size: NA
D: NA
CDR3: CASSLNERGGYTF
DNA: TGTGCCAGCAGCCTTAATGAGAGGGGGGGCTACACCTTC

V: TRBV11-2
length: 17
J: TRBJ1-6
size: NA
D: TRBD1
CDR3: CASSWAGTGPYNSPLHF
DNA: TGTGCCAGCAGCTGGGCGGGGACAGGGCCCTATAATTCACCCCTCCACTTT

V: TRBV28
length: 12
J: TRBJ1-2
size: NA
D: NA
CDR3: CASSPREDGYTF
DNA: TGTGCCAGCAGTCCCAGGGAAGATGGCTACACCTTC

V: TRBV5-1
length: 15
J: TRBJ1-2
size: once
D: TRBD1
CDR3: CASSWGQGLDYGYTF
DNA: TGCGCCAGCAGCTGGGGACAGGGGCTGGACTATGGCTACACCTTC

V: TRBV7-2
length: 15
J: TRBJ1-4
size: NA
D: NA
CDR3: CASSLSGNSNEKLFF
DNA: TGTGCCAGCAGCTTATCCGGCAACTCTAATGAAAAACTGTTTTTT

V: TRBV24-1
length: 12
J: TRBJ2-7
size: NA
D: NA
CDR3: CAVGLVGGEQYF
DNA: TGTGCCGTTGGACTCGTTGGGGGGGAGCAGTACTTC

V: TRBV12-3/TRBV12-4
length: 13
J: TRBJ1-5
size: NA
D: TRBD1
CDR3: CASTRGSNQPQHF
DNA: TGTGCCAGCACCAGGGGGTCCAATCAGCCCCAGCATTTT

V: TRBV9
length: 15
J: TRBJ2-3
size: NA
D: NA
CDR3: CASSVEQGRTDTQYF
DNA: TGTGCCAGCAGCGTAGAACAGGGGAGGACAGATACGCAGTATTTT

V: TRBV7-3
length: 17
J: TRBJ2-1
size: NA
D: TRBD2
CDR3: CASSLNLAGGRGNEQFF
DNA: TGTGCCAGCAGCTTAAACCTAGCGGGAGGGAGAGGAAATGAGCAGTTCTTC

V: TRBV9
length: 16
J: TRBJ2-1
size: NA
D: TRBD1
CDR3: CASSPGGVSAYNEQFF
DNA: TGTGCCAGCAGCCCAGGGGGCGTCTCCGCCTACAATGAGCAGTTCTTC

V: TRBV28
length: 16
J: TRBJ1-1
size: NA
D: TRBD1
CDR3: CASSLGTGRWHTEAFF
DNA: TGTGCCAGCAGTTTAGGGACAGGGCGTTGGCACACTGAAGCTTTCTTT

V: TRBV28
length: 11
J: TRBJ2-7
size: NA
D: NA
CDR3: CASRALTVQYF
DNA: TGTGCCAGCAGAGCTTTAACGGTGCAGTACTTC

V: TRBV7-2
length: 13
J: TRBJ2-7
size: NA
D: NA
CDR3: CASSSGATYEQYF
DNA: TGTGCCAGCAGCTCGGGGGCCACCTACGAGCAGTACTTC

V: TRBV27
length: 15
J: TRBJ2-3
size: NA
D: TRBD1
CDR3: CASSLRDRESGTQYF
DNA: TGTGCCAGCAGTCTCCGGGACAGGGAGAGCGGTACGCAGTATTTT

V: TRBV10-1
length: 17
J: TRBJ1-6
size: NA
D: TRBD1
CDR3: CASGRTGGTIYNSPLHF
DNA: TGCGCCAGCGGACGAACAGGGGGCACCATTTATAATTCACCCCTCCACTTT

V: TRBV14
length: 15
J: TRBJ2-4
size: NA
D: TRBD1
CDR3: CASSWTGAPKNIQYF
DNA: TGTGCCAGCAGCTGGACAGGGGCCCCCAAAAACATTCAGTACTTC

V: TRBV11-3
length: 15
J: TRBJ2-7
size: NA
D: NA
CDR3: CASSTNSRASSEQYF
DNA: TGTGCCAGCAGCACCAACTCGCGGGCCAGCAGCGAGCAGTACTTC

V: TRBV5-6
length: 13
J: TRBJ1-1
size: NA
D: NA
CDR3: CASSSSGGAGAFF
DNA: TGTGCCAGCAGCTCCTCGGGGGGGGCCGGAGCTTTCTTT

V: TRBV6-5
length: 13
J: TRBJ1-5
size: NA
D: NA
CDR3: CASSRGEGATQHF
DNA: TGTGCCAGCAGTCGGGGGGAGGGCGCCACCCAGCATTTT

V: TRBV5-4
length: 14
J: TRBJ2-7
size: NA
D: TRBD1
CDR3: CASSLGDRVHEQYF
DNA: TGTGCCAGCAGCTTGGGGGACAGGGTACACGAGCAGTACTTC

V: TRBV7-3
length: 14
J: TRBJ1-1
size: NA
D: NA
CDR3: CASSPQGGNTEAFF
DNA: TGTGCCAGCAGCCCTCAGGGAGGGAACACTGAAGCTTTCTTT

V: TRBV9
length: 14
J: TRBJ2-7
size: NA
D: NA
CDR3: CASSVGVAPYEQYF
DNA: TGTGCCAGCAGCGTAGGGGTAGCCCCTTACGAGCAGTACTTC

V: TRBV2
length: 13
J: TRBJ2-7
size: NA
D: TRBD2
CDR3: CAIPGLLKGEQYF
DNA: TGTGCCATCCCGGGACTACTCAAGGGCGAGCAGTACTTC

V: TRBV5-1
length: 15
J: TRBJ1-6
size: NA
D: TRBD1
CDR3: CASSGPGQGGSPLHF
DNA: TGCGCCAGCAGCGGACCGGGACAGGGAGGTTCACCCCTCCACTTT

V: TRBV25-1
length: 12
J: TRBJ2-7
size: NA
D: TRBD1
CDR3: CASSEDRVEQYF
DNA: TGTGCCAGCAGTGAAGACAGGGTCGAGCAGTACTTC

V: TRBV6-5
length: 16
J: TRBJ2-1
size: NA
D: TRBD2
CDR3: CASSYHPGLLYNEQFF
DNA: TGTGCCAGCAGTTACCACCCGGGACTACTATACAATGAGCAGTTCTTC

V: TRBV6-2/TRBV6-3
length: 13
J: TRBJ1-2
size: NA
D: NA
CDR3: CASSPSGPHGYTF
DNA: TGTGCCAGCAGCCCCTCCGGACCCCATGGCTACACCTTC

V: TRBV7-9
length: 15
J: TRBJ2-5
size: NA
D: NA
CDR3: CASSLELAGGETQYF
DNA: TGTGCCAGCAGCTTAGAGCTGGCAGGGGGGGAGACCCAGTACTTC

V: TRBV12-3/TRBV12-4
length: 13
J: TRBJ2-5
size: NA
D: NA
CDR3: CASSFTRGETQYF
DNA: TGTGCCAGCAGTTTTACTCGGGGAGAGACCCAGTACTTC

V: TRBV11-2
length: 14
J: TRBJ1-1
size: NA
D: TRBD1
CDR3: CASSPLTGITEAFF
DNA: TGTGCCAGCAGCCCATTGACAGGGATCACTGAAGCTTTCTTT

V: TRBV7-2
length: 15
J: TRBJ1-5
size: NA
D: TRBD1
CDR3: CASSQWTGTNQPQHF
DNA: TGTGCCAGCAGCCAATGGACAGGGACGAATCAGCCCCAGCATTTT

V: TRBV7-9
length: 19
J: TRBJ2-5
size: NA
D: TRBD2
CDR3: CASSPHRGLAGGPRETQYF
DNA: TGTGCCAGCAGCCCTCATCGGGGACTAGCGGGGGGGCCGCGGGAGACCCAGTACTTC

V: TRBV27
length: 13
J: TRBJ2-7
size: NA
D: TRBD2
CDR3: CASSLSGSYEQYF
DNA: TGTGCCAGCAGTTTGAGCGGGAGCTACGAGCAGTACTTC

V: TRBV28
length: 11
J: TRBJ1-2
size: NA
D: TRBD1
CDR3: CASSLTGDYTF
DNA: TGTGCCAGCAGTCTAACAGGGGACTACACCTTC

V: TRBV3-1/TRBV3-2
length: 12
J: TRBJ2-2
size: NA
D: NA
CDR3: CASSQDRFVLFF
DNA: TGTGCCAGCAGCCAAGATCGGTTTGTGCTGTTTTTT